The 8 T cell receptor beta chains below come from one sample, sequenced in a study of spatial heterogeneity in lung cancer. TCRdb re-called the 5' RACE reads with MiXCR, one entry per CDR3 protein. The table lists approximately 110,000 distinct CDR3 sequences, roughly a tenth of them singletons. Documented time point: blood at routine non-recurrence follow-up after resection. The material was PBMCs, obtained at follow-up. These receptors were obtained from a female donor with early-stage non-small cell lung cancer.

There are a few counts of this clonotype. The chain recombines TRBV7-2 with TRBJ1-1; D gene ambiguous. V was shortened by 5 bases and J by 1 base, with 14 bases between the two germline ends. CDR1 and CDR2 (germline): SGHTA, FQGNSA. The CDR3 has 15 amino acids. The CDR3, as DNA: TGTGCCAGCAGCCCCCTAACTCCCGCGAACACTGAAGCTTTCTTT. Amino acids: CASSPLTPANTEAFF.

V is TRBV20-1 and J is TRBJ1-1; a possible D gene is TRBD1 (5 bases). The CDR3 sequence is 16 residues long. Trimming took 1 base from V and 6 from J, leaving 21 bases between them. Germline assignment: CDR1 DFQATT and CDR2 SNEGSKA (reference sequence). In DNA, the CDR3 is TGCAGTGCTAGAGCTTTGATTGGGGACCCAAGGGCTGAAGCTTTCTTT. Amino acids: CSARALIGDPRAEAFF.

This clonotype was observed a few times. The chain uses TRBV7-2 and TRBJ2-2, with 7 nucleotides matching TRBD2. This CDR3 spans 17 amino acids. The germline V gene encodes CDR1 SGHTA and CDR2 FQGNSA. V lost 4 bases, J lost 2 bases, and 10 bases stayed unmatched. The CDR3 DNA is TGTGCCAGCAGCTCCCGCCGCCTAGCGGCAAACACCGGGGAGCTGTTTTTT. Translating gives CASSSRRLAANTGELFF.

This clonotype has at least ten counts. The V and J genes are TRBV9 and TRBJ2-1; 16 positions agree with TRBD2. V lost 1 base to trimming and J lost 7 bases; unmatched junction nucleotides: 14. Germline-derived CDR1 and CDR2 are SGDLS and YYNGEE. The CDR3 has 20 amino acids. CDR3 nucleotides: TGTGCCAGCAGCGTAAGAGGCGGGACTAGCGGGAGGGTAGTTGAAAATGAGCAGTTCTTC. Amino acids: CASSVRGGTSGRVVENEQFF.

The table lists this clonotype with a few counts. The rearrangement uses TRBV4-2 and TRBJ1-4; 8 positions match TRBD1. From germline, CDR1 is LGHNA and CDR2 YNFKEQ. The CDR3 totals 17 residues. The V and J ends lost 2 bases and 4 bases, in that order; junction bases with no gene match: 9. CDR3 loop: CASSQNAGQALNEKLFF. The CDR3 DNA sequence: TGTGCCAGCAGCCAAAACGCGGGACAGGCACTTAATGAAAAACTGTTTTTT.

This clonotype was counted ten times or more. This chain links TRBV29-1 with TRBJ2-3; 11 bases agree with TRBD2. V was clipped by 3 bases and J by 3 bases; unmatched bases: 2. Germline CDR1 SQVTM, CDR2 ANQGSEA. This CDR3 comprises 14 residues. This chain's CDR3 is CSVEASGRTDTQYF. For the CDR3, the DNA is TGCAGCGTTGAGGCTAGCGGGAGGACAGATACGCAGTATTTT.

V gene TRBV11-2 combines with J gene TRBJ2-2; no clear D. V gave up 0 bases and J gave up 4 bases, with 9 bases separating them. The CDR3 extends over 15 amino acids. CDR1 and CDR2 (germline): SGHAT, FQNNGV. The CDR3 loop is CASSLDGRGTGELFF. The CDR3 nucleotides read TGTGCCAGCAGCTTAGATGGGCGAGGCACCGGGGAGCTGTTTTTT.

This rearrangement joins TRBV6-5 to TRBJ1-1, with D maybe TRBD1 (6 bases). V gave up 5 bases and J gave up 3 bases, with 10 bases separating them. The length of the CDR3 is 13 residues. Per the germline V gene, CDR1 is MNHEY and CDR2 is SVGAGI. Written as DNA, the CDR3 is TGTGCCAGCAGTGACGGACAGTACACTGAAGCTTTCTTT. Protein sequence: CASSDGQYTEAFF.